Listed below are T cell receptor beta chains from one sample, sequenced in a study of T cells in Graves' hyperthyroidism and ophthalmopathy. TCRdb re-called the multiplex PCR reads with MiXCR, one entry per CDR3 protein. This sample carries around 520,000 distinct CDR3 sequences, approximately 25% of them seen once, and the ten largest clones take approximately 10%. The material sequenced was blood. Receptor source: a woman aged 25 to 39 with Graves' ophthalmopathy. CDR3s include the opening cysteine and the closing phenylalanine or tryptophan. D genes are given only for firm matches. Part of the rows lack a size; the others show once, few, many or a class for expanded clones.

d_call: TRBD1; j_call: TRBJ2-6; v_call: TRBV11-3; clone_size: many; cdr3_nt: TGTGCCGTACACAGGGGGCTCAGCTCTGGGGCCAACGTCCTGACTTTC; cdr3_aa: CAVHRGLSSGANVLTF
d_call: NA; j_call: TRBJ2-7; v_call: TRBV6-1; clone_size: NA; cdr3_nt: TGTGCCAGCAGCCAAGGCAAGGTTGGGGGGCGCGGACACGAGCAGTACTTC; cdr3_aa: CASSQGKVGGRGHEQYF
d_call: NA; j_call: TRBJ1-1; v_call: TRBV7-3; clone_size: few; cdr3_nt: TGTGCCAGCAGCTTAACTACTGACGCTGAAGCTTTCTTT; cdr3_aa: CASSLTTDAEAFF
d_call: NA; j_call: TRBJ1-5; v_call: TRBV4-1; clone_size: many; cdr3_nt: TGCGCCAGCAGGGCACAGGGTTCGGGCCAGCCCCAGCATTTT; cdr3_aa: CASRAQGSGQPQHF
d_call: TRBD2; j_call: TRBJ2-2; v_call: TRBV28; clone_size: NA; cdr3_nt: TGTGCCAGCAGTTTGGCAGGGACTAGTGGGAGGACCGGGGAGCTGTTTTTT; cdr3_aa: CASSLAGTSGRTGELFF
d_call: NA; j_call: TRBJ1-3; v_call: TRBV29-1; clone_size: many; cdr3_nt: TGCAGCGTCTTTGTTGTACGGCCGAACTCTGGAAACACCATATATTTT; cdr3_aa: CSVFVVRPNSGNTIYF
d_call: TRBD2; j_call: TRBJ2-7; v_call: TRBV6-2/TRBV6-3; clone_size: many; cdr3_nt: TGTGCCAGCGGGCGGGGGAACACCTACGAGCAGTACTTC; cdr3_aa: CASGRGNTYEQYF
d_call: NA; j_call: TRBJ2-5; v_call: TRBV18; clone_size: NA; cdr3_nt: TGTGCCAGCTCACCGATTGGGGGCTATGAGACCCAGTACTTC; cdr3_aa: CASSPIGGYETQYF
d_call: NA; j_call: TRBJ1-1; v_call: TRBV6-1; clone_size: NA; cdr3_nt: TGTGCCAGCAGTGAAGCGGCAGGGATCACTGAAGCTTTCTTT; cdr3_aa: CASSEAAGITEAFF
d_call: TRBD2; j_call: TRBJ2-7; v_call: TRBV27; clone_size: NA; cdr3_nt: TGTGCTAGCAGTTTATCGGGACTAGCGGGGGGGAGCTCCTACGAGCAGTCCTTC; cdr3_aa: CASSLSGLAGGSSYEQSF
d_call: NA; j_call: TRBJ1-1; v_call: TRBV5-1; clone_size: NA; cdr3_nt: TGCGCCAGCAGCTTGTTCTGGACAGAGAAGAACACTGAAGCTTTCTTT; cdr3_aa: CASSLFWTEKNTEAFF
d_call: NA; j_call: TRBJ1-2; v_call: TRBV6-2/TRBV6-3; clone_size: few; cdr3_nt: TGTGCCAGCAGTTACAGGCAGTCCCCCATCTATGGCTACACCTTC; cdr3_aa: CASSYRQSPIYGYTF
d_call: TRBD1; j_call: TRBJ2-7; v_call: TRBV7-8; clone_size: once; cdr3_nt: TGTGCCAGCAGCACACCCGCAGGGGGCTTCGAGCAGTACTTC; cdr3_aa: CASSTPAGGFEQYF
d_call: TRBD1; j_call: TRBJ1-2; v_call: TRBV19; clone_size: few; cdr3_nt: TGTGCCAGTAGTAGGGGACAGGATCGTAACTATGGCTACACCTTC; cdr3_aa: CASSRGQDRNYGYTF
d_call: TRBD1; j_call: TRBJ1-5; v_call: TRBV6-5; clone_size: NA; cdr3_nt: TGTGCCAGCAGTTACCGGGCAGGGGGTTCTCAGCCCCAGCATTTT; cdr3_aa: CASSYRAGGSQPQHF
d_call: TRBD1; j_call: TRBJ2-6; v_call: TRBV27; clone_size: NA; cdr3_nt: TGTGCCAGCAGTCCTAGACAGGGGGCGTATGGGGCCAACGTCCTGACTTTC; cdr3_aa: CASSPRQGAYGANVLTF
d_call: NA; j_call: TRBJ2-2; v_call: TRBV12-3/TRBV12-4; clone_size: once; cdr3_nt: TGTGCCAGCAGACTCAAATGGGGGGGGGCAGCGAACACCGGGGAGCTGTTTTTT; cdr3_aa: CASRLKWGGAANTGELFF